Following are 14 T cell receptor beta chains from one sample sequenced in a study of beta chain features in type 1 diabetes. Sequenced material consisted of expressed TCRB transcripts (all of the isolated RNA was reverse transcribed). This table comes from immunoSEQ multiplex PCR, and its TCRdb copy is limited to in-frame clones, with some not included. The sample records about 160,000 clones, roughly 59% being singletons. Study results and limitations: A moderate, significant TCRB CDR3 shortening appeared in type 1 diabetes across four CD4+ subsets.

For these receptors, no antigen is known. The sequenced material came from naive CD4+ T cells from blood. The receptor set was obtained from a man aged 30 to 39 with type 1 diabetes.

The chain employs TRBV2 and TRBJ2-4, with TRBD1 identical over 7 bases. V lost 4 bases to trimming and J lost 9 bases; unmatched junction nucleotides: 6. In germline, CDR1 is SNHLY, CDR2 FYNNEI. This CDR3 has 13 amino acids. CDR3 bases: TGTGCCAGCAGTGCAGACAGGGCGGGCATTCAGTACTTC. Its protein is CASSADRAGIQYF.

This clone was counted a few times. The chain is built from TRBV29-1 and TRBJ2-5, with a possible D match to TRBD2 (5 bases). CDR3 length: 14 residues. V lost 2 bases and J 4 bases, leaving 14 bases between the germline ends. Germline lookup yields CDR1 SQVTM and CDR2 ANQGSEA. This CDR3 is CSVETRVRGETQYF. CDR3 sequence (DNA): TGCAGCGTTGAAACTCGGGTCCGGGGAGAGACCCAGTACTTC. Based on the CDR3 plus reference TRBV29-1 and TRBJ2-5, the full variable domain is SAVISQKPSRDICQRGTSLTIQCQVDSQVTMMFWYRQQPGQSLTLIATANQGSEATYESGFVIDKFPISRPNLTFSTLTVSNMSPEDSSIYLCSVETRVRGETQYFGPGTRLLVL.

The CDR3 spells CASSRSGGSNEKLFF. The CDR3 bases are TGTGCCAGCAGCCGCTCCGGGGGCAGTAATGAAAAACTGTTTTTT. The chain links TRBV7-2 to TRBJ1-4; weak D call: TRBD1 (6 bases). Trimming removed 5 bases at V and 4 bases at J, with 14 bases between. The germline CDR1 and CDR2 sequences are SGHTA and FQGNSA. This CDR3 region has 15 residues.

V is TRBV2 and J is TRBJ2-1; 8 nucleotides agree with TRBD1. Germline CDR1 is SNHLY and CDR2 is FYNNEI. CDR3 length: 13 residues. The J segment lost 6 bases and the V segment lost 7 bases, leaving 5 bases of the junction unmatched. As DNA, the CDR3 is TGTGCCAGCACCCAGGGGGCAGGCAATGAGCAGTTCTTC. Protein: CASTQGAGNEQFF.

CDR3 sequence: CASTTAKPKNGYTF. CDR3 in DNA: TGTGCCAGCACCACAGCCAAACCGAAAAATGGCTACACCTTC. V and J are TRBV6-1 and TRBJ1-2; D gene uncertain. This CDR3 is built from 14 residues. V dropped 7 bases and J dropped 6 bases, with 18 bases sitting between them. CDR1 MNHNS and CDR2 SASEGT come from the germline V gene.

J is TRBJ1-1 and V is TRBV29-1; 9 bases fit TRBD1. CDR1 and CDR2 (germline): SQVTM, ANQGSEA. Trimming cost V 4 bases and J 3 bases; bases outside gene matches: 6. This CDR3 has 14 amino acids. CDR3 region: CSVVTGGRDTEAFF. The CDR3 DNA follows: TGCAGCGTTGTAACAGGGGGCCGAGACACTGAAGCTTTCTTT.

The chain carries TRBV30 and TRBJ2-1, with D possibly called TRBD1 or TRBD2 (5 bases each). Germline CDR1 reads GTSNPN; CDR2 reads SVGIG (reference sequence). This CDR3 has 15 amino acids. The V end lost 3 bases, the J end lost 2 bases, and 14 bases lay between the germline ends. For the CDR3, the DNA is TGTGCCTGGAGGGTCCGGGACCTGCCCTACAATGAGCAGTTCTTC. Encoded protein: CAWRVRDLPYNEQFF.

The CDR3, as DNA: TGCGCCAGCAGCTCCAGCCGGGGACAGGGGACATATTTTTACACCGGGGAGCTGTTTTTT. It translates to CASSSSRGQGTYFYTGELFF. The genes are TRBV4-3 and TRBJ2-2, with 10 positions matching TRBD1. V shed 5 bases, J shed 3 bases, and the junction held 18 bases outside the gene matches. The CDR3 is 20 residues long. Germline loops: CDR1 LGHNA, CDR2 YSLEER.

Regarding this clone: Distinct nucleotide sequences in the sample also encode this CDR3. This chain uses TRBV30 with TRBJ2-5; D gene unclear. This CDR3 contains 12 residues. V dropped 0 bases and J dropped 5 bases, with 7 bases sitting between them. Germline CDR1 reads GTSNPN; CDR2 reads SVGIG (reference sequence). CDR3 loop: CAWSVRGETQYF. The CDR3 coding sequence is TGTGCCTGGAGTGTACGTGGTGAGACCCAGTACTTC.

The table lists this clone with a few counts. The chain employs TRBV29-1 and TRBJ2-2; no reliable D call. The length of the CDR3 is 15 residues. Germline V CDR1 and CDR2: SQVTM, ANQGSEA. V lost 3 bases, J lost 4 bases, and 15 bases lay in between. CDR3: CSVETLERTTGELFF. The CDR3 DNA follows: TGCAGCGTTGAGACCTTGGAACGGACCACCGGGGAGCTGTTTTTT.

This clone appeared a few times. The V and J genes are TRBV23-1 and TRBJ2-7; possible D gene TRBD1, 6 bases. TRBV23-1 is filed as an ORF, its function uncertain. The V and J ends lost 3 bases and 3 bases respectively, with 12 bases between them. This CDR3 is built from 14 residues. The CDR3 here is CASSQYRVNYEQYF. The CDR3 region has the DNA TGCGCCAGCAGTCAGTACAGGGTGAACTACGAGCAGTACTTC.

V is TRBV29-1 and J is TRBJ1-1; maybe TRBD1 (5 bases). CDR1 is SQVTM and CDR2 is ANQGSEA in the germline V gene. Trimming removed 7 bases from V and 1 base from J, with 16 bases in between. The CDR3 is 14 residues long. CDR3 coding DNA: TGCAGCGCAACCAAACCGGGACGGAACACTGAAGCTTTCTTT. This codes for CSATKPGRNTEAFF.

This sequence joins TRBV18 and TRBJ2-1, with 9 bases that match TRBD2. The CDR3 covers 15 residues. The V gene's germline CDR1 is KGHSH and CDR2 LQKENI. V lost 4 bases, J lost 6 bases, and 7 bases stayed unmatched. In DNA form, the CDR3 reads TGTGCCAGCTCACTAGCGGGGGCCCCGGGCAATGAGCAGTTCTTC. Protein product: CASSLAGAPGNEQFF.

The V gene is TRBV9, the J gene TRBJ2-3, with D maybe TRBD2 (7 bases). The V and J ends lost 6 bases and 2 bases respectively, with 16 bases between them. This CDR3 comprises 15 residues. CDR1 and CDR2 (germline): SGDLS, YYNGEE. CDR3 in amino acids: CASTPGGGATDTQYF. The CDR3 bases are TGTGCCAGCACCCCTGGTGGGGGGGCCACAGATACGCAGTATTTT.